This T cell receptor beta chain is drawn from a study of identical twins. Findings and limits, study-wide: While abundant cord blood beta clonotypes carried fewer insertions, memory repertoires showed no such pattern. Twins shared out-of-frame alpha sequences with excess low generation probability. Within beta out-of-frame sequences, the excess sharing observed between twins was weaker. Invariant cells of the MAIT and iNKT types might have partly distorted the zero-insertion analyses.

V lost 0 bases and J 0 bases, leaving 8 bases between the germline ends. Germline loops: CDR1 ENHRY, CDR2 SYGVKD. The CDR3 sequence is 16 residues long. TCRdb re-called the 5' RACE reads with MiXCR, one entry per CDR3 protein. The data contain 500,000 to 650,000 distinct CDR3 sequences, about 7% of them singletons. This clonotype was seen at least ten times. Its specificity is not known. This sample was also put to use in a study of yellow fever vaccine responses in identical twins.

Material for sequencing was PBMCs. J is TRBJ2-2 and V is TRBV10-3; TRBD2 might be the D (5 bases). The source of this sequence is a woman aged 18 to 35 in good health. The CDR3: CAISESAGTNTGELFF. In nucleotides, the CDR3 is TGTGCCATCAGTGAGTCTGCGGGTACGAACACCGGGGAGCTGTTTTTT.